This T cell receptor beta chain comes out of a study of cytomegalovirus exposure and HLA in healthy donors. Study-level results: TCR beta chains numbering more than 150 were designated cytomegalovirus-associated. For most TCR sequences rarity was the rule, although some public TCRs occurred in many donors. A classifier reportedly called cytomegalovirus status with high sensitivity and specificity.

Separation from the 666-subject first cohort characterized the 120-subject validation cohort, to which the donors belonged. Data came from immunoSEQ multiplex PCR; TCRdb stores just in-frame clones and leaves some out. The table shows hundreds of thousands of clones, with roughly 89% occurring only once. On this clone: Its antigen is currently unknown.

The ends lost 6 bases at V and 15 bases at J; junction bases unmatched: 15. There are 14 residues in the CDR3. The germline V gene has CDR1 MNHEY and CDR2 SVGAGI. The rearrangement links TRBV6-5 to TRBJ2-1, with 9 positions matching TRBD2. This clonotype was sampled from a woman aged 18-35 years in good health and CMV-seronegative. The specimen sequenced was PBMCs. The DNA for the CDR3 is TGTGCCAGCAGCACCATGGGGACTAGCTTCGAGAGGTTCTTC. Residues: CASSTMGTSFERFF.